The clone carrying this T cell receptor beta chain was seen ten or more times. This CDR3 has 15 residues. Looked up from germline, CDR1 is MGHRA and CDR2 is YSYEKL. V was trimmed by 0 bases and J by 4 bases, leaving 10 bases between them. Time point described: before trial treatment. The sample belongs to a study of low-dose radiotherapy and immunotherapy resistance in tumors. Alpha- and beta-chain coverage of first-strand cDNA came from TRAV- and TRBV-specific primers. For amplifying TCRs, the PCR ran for about 20 cycles with Phusion, which was used together with a constant-region primer and the adapter on the V primers. TCRdb re-called the reads through MiXCR, storing one row per CDR3 protein. The sample carries tens of thousands of distinct CDR3 sequences, over 15% recorded once.

This sequence was found in a male donor with prostate cancer. The input for sequencing was PBMCs, taken before treatment. V and J are TRBV4-1 and TRBJ2-1; D is perhaps TRBD1 (6 bases). CDR3 sequence: CASSQEPQGYNEQFF. CDR3 nucleotides: TGCGCCAGCAGCCAAGAACCACAGGGATACAATGAGCAGTTCTTC.